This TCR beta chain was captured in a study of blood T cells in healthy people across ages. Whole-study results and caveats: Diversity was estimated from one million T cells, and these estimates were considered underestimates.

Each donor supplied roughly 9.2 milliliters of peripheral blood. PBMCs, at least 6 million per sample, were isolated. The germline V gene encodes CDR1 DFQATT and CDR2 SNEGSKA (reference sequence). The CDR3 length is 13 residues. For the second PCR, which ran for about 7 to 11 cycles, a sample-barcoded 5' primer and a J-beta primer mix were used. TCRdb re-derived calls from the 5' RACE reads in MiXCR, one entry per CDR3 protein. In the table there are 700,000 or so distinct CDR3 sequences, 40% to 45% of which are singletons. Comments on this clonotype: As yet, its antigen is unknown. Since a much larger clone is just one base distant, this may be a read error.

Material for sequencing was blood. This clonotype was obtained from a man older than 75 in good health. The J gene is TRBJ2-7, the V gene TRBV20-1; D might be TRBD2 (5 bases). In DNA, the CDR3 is TGCAGTGCAGAGGGCGGCAGCTCCTACGAGCGGTACTTC. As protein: CSAEGGSSYERYF.